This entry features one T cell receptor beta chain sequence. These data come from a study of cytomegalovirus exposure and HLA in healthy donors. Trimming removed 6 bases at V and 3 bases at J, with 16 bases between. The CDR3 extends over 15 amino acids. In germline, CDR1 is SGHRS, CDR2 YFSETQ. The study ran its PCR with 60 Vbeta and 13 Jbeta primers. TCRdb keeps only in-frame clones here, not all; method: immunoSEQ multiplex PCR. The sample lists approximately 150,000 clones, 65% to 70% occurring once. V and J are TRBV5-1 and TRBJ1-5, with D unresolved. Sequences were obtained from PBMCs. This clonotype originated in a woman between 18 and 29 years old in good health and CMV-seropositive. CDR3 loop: CASTRSGEYNQPQHF. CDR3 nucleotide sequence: TGCGCCAGCACCAGGTCGGGAGAGTACAATCAGCCCCAGCATTTT.